A selection of T cell receptor beta chains follows, all from one sample in a study of beta chain features in type 1 diabetes. The method was immunoSEQ multiplex PCR; TCRdb's version includes in-frame clones alone and lacks a portion of them. Of around 690,000 clones in the sample, about an eighth are singletons; the top ten hold roughly 0.11%. Sequencing used naive CD4+ T cells from blood. The receptors here all came from a man younger than 40 with type 1 diabetes. CDR3s include the opening cysteine and the closing phenylalanine or tryptophan. The D gene is left open where the match is weak. A clone size is listed for some rows: how often the clone was seen (once, few, many), or a class if it is expanded.

- | - | TRBJ2-3 | TRBV6-6 | CASSYSGRTDTQYF | TGTGCCAGCAGTTACTCGGGTCGCACAGATACGCAGTATTTT
- | - | TRBJ2-6 | TRBV30 | CAWRLSGANVLTF | TGTGCCTGGAGACTCTCTGGGGCCAACGTCCTGACTTTC
- | - | TRBJ2-3 | TRBV11-2 | CASSSRTTPGADTQYF | TGTGCCAGCAGCTCACGGACTACCCCCGGGGCAGATACGCAGTATTTT
- | TRBD1 | TRBJ2-5 | TRBV28 | CASSRTGLETQYF | TGTGCCAGCAGTAGGACAGGGCTGGAGACCCAGTACTTC
few | TRBD1 | TRBJ2-3 | TRBV18 | CASSPLQGPDTQYF | TGTGCCAGCTCACCACTACAGGGGCCAGATACGCAGTATTTT
few | - | TRBJ1-2 | TRBV7-8 | CASSLLVDGYTF | TGTGCCAGCAGCTTATTGGTAGATGGCTACACCTTC
- | - | TRBJ1-2 | TRBV4-2 | CASSQGGISDGYTF | TGTGCCAGCAGCCAAGGAGGGATTTCTGATGGCTACACCTTC
- | TRBD2 | TRBJ2-2 | TRBV19 | CASRRPAGVMTGELFF | TGTGCCAGTAGGCGTCCAGCGGGGGTTATGACCGGGGAGCTGTTTTTT
few | - | TRBJ2-7 | TRBV7-2 | CASRSPQGGEQYF | TGTGCCAGCAGATCCCCACAGGGCGGCGAGCAGTACTTC
- | - | TRBJ2-1 | TRBV11-3 | CASSLAWQLNEQFF | TGTGCCAGCAGCTTAGCTTGGCAGTTAAATGAGCAGTTCTTC
- | - | TRBJ1-1 | TRBV7-9 | CASSLMLGNTEAFF | TGTGCCAGCAGCTTAATGCTGGGGAACACTGAAGCTTTCTTT
- | - | TRBJ1-5 | TRBV2 | CASKSGEHQPQHF | TGTGCCAGTAAGAGTGGGGAACATCAGCCCCAGCATTTT
few | TRBD2 | TRBJ2-5 | TRBV19 | CASSILGLVEETQYF | TGTGCCAGTAGTATTCTGGGACTAGTGGAAGAGACCCAGTACTTC
few | - | TRBJ1-5 | TRBV4-3 | CASSQDLANQPQHF | TGCGCCAGCAGCCAAGATCTAGCCAATCAGCCCCAGCATTTT
- | TRBD1 | TRBJ1-1 | TRBV19 | CASSGQGRTEAFF | TGTGCCAGTAGCGGACAGGGTCGGACTGAAGCTTTCTTT
- | - | TRBJ1-3 | TRBV30 | CAWSSPRNTIYF | TGTGCCTGGAGCTCTCCCCGAAACACCATATATTTT
few | TRBD2 | TRBJ2-1 | TRBV5-6 | CASSRGGYNEQFF | TGTGCCAGCAGCCGCGGGGGGTACAATGAGCAGTTCTTC
few | TRBD1 | TRBJ2-7 | TRBV9 | CASSRTGASYEQYF | TGTGCCAGCAGCCGCACAGGGGCCTCCTACGAGCAGTACTTC
few | TRBD2 | TRBJ2-1 | TRBV18 | CASSPPGTSGIREQFF | TGTGCCAGCTCACCACCGGGGACTAGCGGGATTAGGGAGCAGTTCTTC
- | - | TRBJ2-2 | TRBV6-5 | CASTPRTGELFF | TGTGCCAGCACCCCAAGGACCGGGGAGCTGTTTTTT
- | - | TRBJ1-6 | TRBV6-6 | CASRQGSNSPLHF | TGTGCCAGCAGACAGGGATCGAATTCACCCCTCCACTTT
few | TRBD2 | TRBJ2-1 | TRBV7-2 | CASSHPSGGRRYNEQFF | TGTGCCAGCAGCCACCCTAGCGGGGGGCGGCGGTACAATGAGCAGTTCTTC
- | TRBD1 | TRBJ1-4 | TRBV13 | CASGRPGGTNEKLFF | TGTGCCAGCGGGAGACCAGGGGGAACTAATGAAAAACTGTTTTTT
- | - | TRBJ2-7 | TRBV10-3 | CAISGSQRSYEQYF | TGTGCCATCAGTGGCTCTCAAAGATCCTACGAGCAGTACTTC
- | TRBD1 | TRBJ2-5 | TRBV15 | CATSRNRDRGQETQYF | TGTGCCACCAGCAGGAATCGAGACAGGGGACAAGAGACCCAGTACTTC
- | TRBD2 | TRBJ2-5 | TRBV25-1 | CASSEFSGAPETQYF | TGTGCCAGCAGTGAATTCAGCGGGGCCCCAGAGACCCAGTACTTC
- | - | TRBJ1-2 | TRBV7-3 | CASSLDGEYGYTF | TGTGCCAGCAGCCTCGACGGTGAATATGGCTACACCTTC
- | - | TRBJ2-1 | TRBV5-4 | CASSPKNGLHLKNEQFF | TGTGCCAGCAGCCCGAAAAACGGTCTTCACCTTAAGAATGAGCAGTTCTTC
few | - | TRBJ1-6 | TRBV21-1 | CASSMETGDNSPLHF | TGTGCCAGCAGCATGGAGACAGGGGATAATTCACCCCTCCACTTT
- | - | TRBJ1-2 | TRBV19 | CAGWDRFNYGYTF | TGTGCCGGTTGGGACCGCTTTAACTATGGCTACACCTTC
- | - | TRBJ2-1 | TRBV7-8 | CASRQSREIGTYNEQFF | TGTGCCAGCAGGCAAAGCAGGGAGATTGGGACCTACAATGAGCAGTTCTTC
few | - | TRBJ1-4 | TRBV30 | CAWSGPEKLFF | TGTGCCTGGAGTGGACCCGAAAAACTGTTTTTT